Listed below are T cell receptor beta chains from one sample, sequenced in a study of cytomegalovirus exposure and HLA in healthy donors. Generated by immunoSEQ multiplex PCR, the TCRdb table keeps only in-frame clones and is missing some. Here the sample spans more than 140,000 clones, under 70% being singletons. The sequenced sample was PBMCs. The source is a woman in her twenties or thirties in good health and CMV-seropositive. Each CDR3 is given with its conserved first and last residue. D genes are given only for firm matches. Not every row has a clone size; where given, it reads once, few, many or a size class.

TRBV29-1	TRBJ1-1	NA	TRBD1	TGCAGCGTTCCCGGGACAGGACTCATGAACACTGAAGCTTTCTTT	CSVPGTGLMNTEAFF
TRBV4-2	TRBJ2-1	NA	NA	TGTGCCAGCAGCCAAGCGGGTAGGCGGAACAATGAGCAGTTCTTC	CASSQAGRRNNEQFF
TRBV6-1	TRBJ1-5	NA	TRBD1	TGTGCCAGCAGTGCCCCGACAGGGGATAGCAATCAGCCCCAGCATTTT	CASSAPTGDSNQPQHF
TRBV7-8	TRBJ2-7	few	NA	TGTGCCAGCAGCTTAGACGACGGAGCACTCGAGCAGTACTTC	CASSLDDGALEQYF
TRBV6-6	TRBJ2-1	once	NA	TGTGCCAGCAGTTACCGCGGACAGTACAATGAGCAGTTCTTC	CASSYRGQYNEQFF
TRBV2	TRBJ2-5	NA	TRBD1	TGTGCCAGCAGTTACTTCCGGGACAGCCAAGAGACCCAGTACTTC	CASSYFRDSQETQYF
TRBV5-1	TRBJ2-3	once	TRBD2	TGCGCCAGCAGCTTGGAAATTGAGGGAGGGACAGATACGCAGTATTTT	CASSLEIEGGTDTQYF
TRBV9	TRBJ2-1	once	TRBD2	TGTGCCAGCAGCGGAGGGGGGACTAGCGGGGGGTCCGGCACCTACAATGAGCAGTTCTTC	CASSGGGTSGGSGTYNEQFF
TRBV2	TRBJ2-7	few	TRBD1	TGTGCCATTTCAGGGGGCTACGAGCAGTACTTC	CAISGGYEQYF
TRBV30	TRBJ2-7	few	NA	TGTGCCTGGAGTAGGGGAATCTTTTACGAGCAGTACTTC	CAWSRGIFYEQYF
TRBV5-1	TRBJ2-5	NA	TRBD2	TGCGCCAGCAGCCGATCCACTAGCGGGGGGCTACTCCAAGAGACCCAGTACTTC	CASSRSTSGGLLQETQYF
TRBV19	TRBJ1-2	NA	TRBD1	TGTGCCAGTAGTCGACAGGGCTACTATGGCTACACCTTC	CASSRQGYYGYTF
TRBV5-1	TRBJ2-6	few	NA	TGCGCCAGCAGCTTGGTTGGTGTTACTGAGGCCAACGTCCTGACTTTC	CASSLVGVTEANVLTF
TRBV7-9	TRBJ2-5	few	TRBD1	TGTGCCAGCAGACCGGGACAGTGGGAGACCCAGTACTTC	CASRPGQWETQYF